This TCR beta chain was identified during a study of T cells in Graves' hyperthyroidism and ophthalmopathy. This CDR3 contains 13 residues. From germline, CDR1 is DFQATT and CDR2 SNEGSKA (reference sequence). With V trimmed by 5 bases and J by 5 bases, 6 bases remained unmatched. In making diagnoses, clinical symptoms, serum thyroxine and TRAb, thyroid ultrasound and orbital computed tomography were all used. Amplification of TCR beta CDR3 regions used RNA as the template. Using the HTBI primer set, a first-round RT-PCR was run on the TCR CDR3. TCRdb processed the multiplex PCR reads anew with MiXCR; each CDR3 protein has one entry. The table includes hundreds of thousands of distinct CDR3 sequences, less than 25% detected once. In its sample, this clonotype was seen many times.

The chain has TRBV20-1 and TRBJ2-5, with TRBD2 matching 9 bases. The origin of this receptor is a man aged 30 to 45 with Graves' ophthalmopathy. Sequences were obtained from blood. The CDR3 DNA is TGCAGTGCTCGGACTAGCGTGCCGGAGACCCAGTACTTC. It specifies CSARTSVPETQYF.